These 24 T cell receptor beta chains came from one sample sequenced in a study of shared T cell receptors in the human thymus. Assay: immunoSEQ multiplex PCR; the TCRdb copy retains only in-frame clones and omits some. The sample records over 350,000 clones, more than 85% being singletons. The sample was thymocytes. The receptor source for this set is a human donor.

The V gene is TRBV10-3, the J gene TRBJ1-5, with D perhaps TRBD1 (6 bases). This CDR3 spans 16 amino acids. V lost 8 bases and J 7 bases, leaving 24 bases between the germline ends. Germline V lookup: CDR1 ENHRY, CDR2 SYGVKD. CDR3 in amino acids: CAIPGTPVVEHQPQHF. The CDR3 DNA is TGTGCCATCCCCGGGACACCGGTCGTCGAACACCAGCCCCAGCATTTT.

The chain employs TRBV7-3 and TRBJ2-3, with D tentatively TRBD1 (6 bases). The CDR3 totals 15 residues. The germline V and J ends were trimmed by 5 bases and 2 bases, with 14 bases remaining between them. Germline CDR1 is SGHTA and CDR2 is FQGTGA. The CDR3 DNA sequence: TGTGCCAGCAGCGTTTCTAGGGGGACCACAGATACGCAGTATTTT. Translation: CASSVSRGTTDTQYF. The variable domain in full, with the rest retrieved from reference TRBV7-3 and TRBJ2-3, is GAGVSQTPSNKVTEKGKYVELRCDPISGHTALYWYRQSLGQGPEFLIYFQGTGAADDSGLPNDRFFAVRPEGSVSTLKIQRTERGDSAVYLCASSVSRGTTDTQYFGPGTRLTVL.

The rearrangement uses TRBV29-1 and TRBJ2-5, with D possibly being TRBD1 (7 bases). V shed 6 bases and J shed 5 bases, with 13 bases lying between them. The CDR3 length is 12 residues. The V gene's germline CDR1 is SQVTM and CDR2 ANQGSEA. This chain's CDR3 is CSVYRGGETQYF. The CDR3 region has the DNA TGCAGCGTCTACAGGGGAGGTGAGACCCAGTACTTC.

The rearrangement joins TRBV7-2 to TRBJ2-1; the match to TRBD1 covers 8 bases. Trimming at V came to 5 bases and at J to 9 bases, leaving 18 bases not matched to a gene. In germline, CDR1 is SGHTA, CDR2 FQGNSA. The CDR3 is 17 residues long. The CDR3 reads CASSARTRGHGAGEQFF. DNA for the CDR3: TGTGCCAGCAGCGCAAGAACCAGGGGGCATGGGGCCGGTGAGCAGTTCTTC. The full variable domain, completed using reference TRBV7-2 and TRBJ2-1, is GAGVSQSPSNKVTEKGKDVELRCDPISGHTALYWYRQSLGQGLEFLIYFQGNSAPDKSGLPSDRFSAERTGGSVSTLTIQRTQQEDSAVYLCASSARTRGHGAGEQFFGPGTRLTVL.

The chain carries TRBV14 and TRBJ2-1, with TRBD2 as a possible D gene (6 bases). The CDR3 runs to 14 residues. The V gene's germline CDR1 is SGHDN and CDR2 FVKESK. V lost 3 bases and J 5 bases, leaving 11 bases between the germline ends. This chain's CDR3 is CASSQFTGDNEQFF. The DNA for the CDR3 is TGTGCCAGCAGCCAGTTTACGGGAGACAATGAGCAGTTCTTC.

Concerning this clone itself: At the DNA level, this CDR3 is encoded by other sequences in the same sample as well. This rearrangement joins TRBV28 to TRBJ2-7, with 12 bases lining up with TRBD1. Germline loops: CDR1 MDHEN, CDR2 SYDVKM. V lost 5 bases and J lost 4; bases outside the gene matches: 3. The CDR3 spans 14 residues. The CDR3 sequence is CASSPGQGAYEQYF. CDR3 sequence (DNA): TGTGCCAGCAGTCCGGGACAGGGGGCTTACGAGCAGTACTTC.

V gene TRBV27 combines with J gene TRBJ2-1; TRBD2 agrees at 10 bases. Germline loops: CDR1 MNHEY, CDR2 SMNVEV (reference sequence). Trimming at V came to 3 bases and at J to 6 bases, leaving 8 bases not matched to a gene. The CDR3 extends over 16 amino acids. The CDR3 bases are TGTGCCAGCAGTTTGCCCCCCAGCGGGAGGGCCAATGAGCAGTTCTTC. This codes for CASSLPPSGRANEQFF.

This clone has more than one count but fewer than ten. The chain employs TRBV7-9 and TRBJ1-1, with 10 nucleotides matching TRBD1. Germline V lookup: CDR1 SEHNR, CDR2 FQNEAQ (reference sequence). Trimming at V came to 5 bases and at J to 1 base, leaving 7 bases not matched to a gene. CDR3 length equals 16 residues. CDR3 nucleotides: TGTGCCAGCAGCCCCTGGGGACAGGGGCCGAACACTGAAGCTTTCTTT. Protein sequence: CASSPWGQGPNTEAFF.

CDR3 residues: CASSSRTKRGSGANVLTF. The CDR3 nucleotides are TGTGCCAGCAGTTCCCGGACCAAAAGGGGGTCTGGGGCCAACGTCCTGACTTTC. The chain uses TRBV27 and TRBJ2-6, with D perhaps matching TRBD1 (6 bases). Trimming left V 4 bases short and J 1 base short, with 17 bases between. Germline V lookup: CDR1 MNHEY, CDR2 SMNVEV (reference sequence). The CDR3 is 18 amino acids. Looking up the rest from reference TRBV27 and TRBJ2-6 gives the full variable domain: EAQVTQNPRYLITVTGKKLTVTCSQNMNHEYMSWYRQDPGLGLRQIYYSMNVEVTDKGDVPEGYKVSRKEKRNFPLILESPSPNQTSLYFCASSSRTKRGSGANVLTFGAGSRLTVL.

The chain combines TRBV29-1 with TRBJ2-7, with D unresolved. The germline V gene has CDR1 SQVTM and CDR2 ANQGSEA. V was clipped by 3 bases and J by 3 bases, with 12 bases between them. This CDR3 is 13 amino acids long. The DNA for the CDR3 is TGCAGCGTTGACCCTCCGGAGAACTACGAGCAGTACTTC. Translating it yields CSVDPPENYEQYF.

The chain recombines TRBV27 with TRBJ2-1, with 8 bases lining up with TRBD1. CDR1 is MNHEY, CDR2 SMNVEV, per germline (reference sequence). The ends lost 3 bases at V and 7 bases at J; junction bases unmatched: 14. The CDR3 covers 17 residues. For the CDR3, the DNA is TGTGCCAGCAGTTTGCGAACTAACAGGGGGGAGCTAAATGAGCAGTTCTTC. Its protein product is CASSLRTNRGELNEQFF.

The V and J genes are TRBV10-2 and TRBJ2-2; perhaps TRBD1 as D (6 bases). Germline values: CDR1 WSHSY, CDR2 SAAADI. Trimming pared 7 bases from V and 3 bases from J, leaving 18 bases between. This CDR3 has 16 residues. CDR3 region: CASTTGSGPDTGELFF. The CDR3 DNA is TGCGCCAGCACTACAGGGTCCGGTCCGGACACCGGGGAGCTGTTTTTT.

This clone was counted a single time. The chain joins TRBV28 to TRBJ1-1; a weak D match, TRBD1 (5 bases). This CDR3 has 14 residues. Germline CDR1 MDHEN, CDR2 SYDVKM. Deletions cut 4 bases from V and 5 bases from J, with 14 bases between. Here the CDR3 reads CASSSSGTRTEAFF. The CDR3 bases are TGTGCCAGCAGTTCCTCCGGGACGAGGACTGAAGCTTTCTTT.

The chain links TRBV7-3 to TRBJ2-7; D might be TRBD1 or TRBD2, each matching 5 bases. The CDR3 sequence is 21 residues long. Trimming left V 1 base short and J 0 bases short, with 28 bases between. The V gene's germline CDR1 is SGHTA and CDR2 FQGTGA. The CDR3 sequence: CASSLKLGGQRLTASSYEQYF. CDR3 nucleotides: TGTGCCAGCAGCTTAAAACTTGGGGGTCAGCGTCTTACGGCTAGCTCCTACGAGCAGTACTTC.

In this sample, this clone turned up once. This sequence joins TRBV19 and TRBJ1-5; D uncertain. Trimming took off 2 bases at V and 3 bases at J, with 17 bases between the two ends. The V gene's germline CDR1 is LNHDA and CDR2 SQIVND (reference sequence). The length of the CDR3 is 17 residues. CDR3 sequence (DNA): TGTGCCAGTAGTATATATCTTCGGCAGGATTTCAATCAGCCCCAGCATTTT. It codes for CASSIYLRQDFNQPQHF.

The chain employs TRBV28 and TRBJ2-5, with 7 bases aligning to TRBD2. The CDR3 contains 14 residues. V lost 5 bases, J lost 7 bases, and 10 bases stayed unmatched. The germline CDR1 and CDR2 sequences are MDHEN and SYDVKM. CDR3 nucleotides: TGTGCCAGCAGTCCCCGGGGGGTCTCAGTGACCCAGTACTTC. Amino acid sequence: CASSPRGVSVTQYF.

This clone was found once. V and J are TRBV28 and TRBJ2-1; perhaps TRBD1 as D (5 bases). V lost 8 bases to trimming and J lost 0 bases, with 20 bases between them. In germline, CDR1 is MDHEN, CDR2 SYDVKM. The CDR3 is 17 residues long. CDR3 nucleotide sequence: TGTGCCAGCTCCTTCGGAACAGGACACCACTCCTACAATGAGCAGTTCTTC. The encoded protein is CASSFGTGHHSYNEQFF.

The chain's CDR3 is CAWSAPVRSSGRETQYF. The DNA of the CDR3 is TGTGCCTGGAGCGCCCCCGTTAGGAGTAGCGGGAGAGAGACCCAGTACTTC. The chain carries TRBV30 and TRBJ2-5, with TRBD2 matching over 9 bases. Germline lookup yields CDR1 GTSNPN and CDR2 SVGIG (reference sequence). The CDR3 runs 17 residues. V shed 3 bases, J shed 4 bases, and the junction held 15 bases outside the gene matches.

V usage is TRBV7-9 and J usage is TRBJ2-1, with 7 bases fitting TRBD2. The CDR3 runs to 17 residues. From germline, CDR1 is SEHNR and CDR2 FQNEAQ (reference sequence). V shed 5 bases and J 2 bases; nucleotides not matched to a gene: 12. The CDR3 spells CASSEETGRETYNEQFF. The CDR3 nucleotides are TGTGCCAGCAGCGAAGAGACGGGGCGGGAGACCTACAATGAGCAGTTCTTC.

Remarks on this clone: Mismatch with germline at one junction end may stem from a read error. The V and J genes are TRBV29-1 and TRBJ2-1; D is unclear. This CDR3 is built from 9 residues. Germline CDR1 and CDR2: SQVTM and ANQGSEA. DNA of the CDR3: TGCAGCGCTGAAGGTGAGCAGTTCTTC. Its translation is CSAEGEQFF.

V usage is TRBV29-1 and J usage is TRBJ1-1; no clear D gene. CDR3 size: 15 residues. The ends were cut back, 3 bases at V and 1 base at J, with 15 bases in the middle. Germline CDR1 SQVTM, CDR2 ANQGSEA. The CDR3: CSVDERARPNTEAFF. Here the CDR3 DNA reads TGCAGCGTTGACGAGCGGGCGAGACCGAACACTGAAGCTTTCTTT.

The V call is TRBV28, the J call TRBJ1-3; TRBD1 matches at 7 bases. Germline CDR1 is MDHEN and CDR2 is SYDVKM. The length of the CDR3 is 17 residues. The V segment lost 5 bases and the J segment 3 bases; nucleotides outside the gene matches: 13. CDR3 nucleotide sequence: TGTGCCAGCAGTCCCAAAAGGGGGCTTCCTTGTGGAAACACCATATATTTT. Encoded protein: CASSPKRGLPCGNTIYF.

The rearrangement links TRBV30 to TRBJ2-7, with unresolved D. This CDR3 is built from 13 residues. Germline CDR1 GTSNPN, CDR2 SVGIG (reference sequence). V was cut by 7 bases and J by 3 bases, with 16 bases left in between. The CDR3 DNA reads as TGTGCCTATGCAAGGGCTAGTTTCTACGAGCAGTACTTC. Its protein is CAYARASFYEQYF.

The V and J genes are TRBV19 and TRBJ2-7; weak D call: TRBD1 (5 bases). The germline V gene has CDR1 LNHDA and CDR2 SQIVND (reference sequence). Trimming removed 3 bases at V and 0 bases at J, with 12 bases between. This CDR3 region has 15 residues. The CDR3: CASSIRQGSSYEQYF. The CDR3 bases are TGTGCCAGTAGTATTCGGCAGGGCAGCTCCTACGAGCAGTACTTC.